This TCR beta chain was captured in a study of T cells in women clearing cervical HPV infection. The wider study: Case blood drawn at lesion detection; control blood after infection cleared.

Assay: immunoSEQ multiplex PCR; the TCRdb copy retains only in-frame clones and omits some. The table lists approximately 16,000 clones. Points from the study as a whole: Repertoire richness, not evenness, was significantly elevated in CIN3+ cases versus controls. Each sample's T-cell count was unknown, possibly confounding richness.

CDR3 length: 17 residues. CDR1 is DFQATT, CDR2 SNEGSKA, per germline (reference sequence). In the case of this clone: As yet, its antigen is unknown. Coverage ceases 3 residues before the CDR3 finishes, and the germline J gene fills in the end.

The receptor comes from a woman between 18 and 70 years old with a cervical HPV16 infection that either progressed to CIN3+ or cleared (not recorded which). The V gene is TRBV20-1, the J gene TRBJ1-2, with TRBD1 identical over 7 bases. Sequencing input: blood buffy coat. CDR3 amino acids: CSAGAPGQQLRAIGYTF. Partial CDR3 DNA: TGCAGTGCTGGAGCCCCGGGACAGCAGCTTCGAGCTATCGGC.